The 20 T cell receptor beta chains presented below share a single source sample, sequenced in a study of T cells after posttransplantation cyclophosphamide (dated by TCRdb to the mid-2010s). The library came from the immunoSEQ multiplex PCR assay. As stored in TCRdb, this immuneACCESS dataset retains in-frame rearrangements with V and J assigned. A fraction of the clones does not appear; measured against another copy, unresolved V genes explain less than half of the discrepancy, and the remainder lacks a known reason. For this sample, more than 40,000 clones are listed, none of them singletons. The top ten clones comprise 2.2% of the sample. The sequenced sample consisted of PBMCs. These receptors were taken from a man between 40 and 49 years old in good health, CMV-negative, and a related stem cell transplant donor.

At least ten counts were recorded for this clone. The chain is built from TRBV10-3 and TRBJ2-7, with TRBD1 identical over 7 bases. V shed 9 bases and J 3 bases; nucleotides not matched to a gene: 8. Germline V gene data show CDR1 as ENHRY and CDR2 as SYGVKD. The length of the CDR3 is 13 residues. The CDR3 sequence: CAILGTVNYEQYF. The CDR3 region has the DNA TGTGCCATTTTAGGGACAGTTAACTACGAGCAGTACTTC.

This clone was seen at least ten times. The chain joins TRBV2 to TRBJ2-2; 7 bases align to TRBD1. The junction had 2 bases not matched to a gene; V was cut back by 6 bases and J by 7 bases. Looked up from germline, CDR1 is SNHLY and CDR2 is FYNNEI. The CDR3 consists of 12 residues. DNA of the CDR3: TGTGCCAGCAGACAGGGGATCGGGGAGCTGTTTTTT. This encodes CASRQGIGELFF.

This clone was counted many times. The CDR3 loop is CASSPEGRRDTF. DNA for the CDR3: TGTGCCAGCAGTCCAGAGGGCCGCCGGGACACCTTC. The chain joins TRBV7-9 to TRBJ1-2, with D uncertain. The CDR3 length is 12 residues. The germline gives CDR1 SEHNR, CDR2 FQNEAQ (reference sequence). With 6 bases removed from V and 12 bases from J, the gap between germline ends came to 17 bases.

This clone was seen many times. The genes are TRBV7-9 and TRBJ1-5; a weak D match, TRBD1 (5 bases). Trimming stripped 3 bases from V and 11 bases from J, with 17 bases between. Germline CDR1 and CDR2: SEHNR and FQNEAQ (reference sequence). The CDR3 is 14 residues long. This chain's CDR3 is CASSFSGSGGTQHF. The CDR3 DNA is TGTGCCAGCAGCTTTTCAGGGTCTGGGGGGACCCAGCATTTT.

This clone appeared many times. V is TRBV15 and J is TRBJ2-2; D may be TRBD1 (6 bases). The CDR3 covers 18 residues. V shed 5 bases and J shed 8 bases, with 27 bases lying between them. Germline lookup yields CDR1 LNHNV and CDR2 YYDKDF (reference sequence). The chain's CDR3 is CATSLNRALTPSVGELFF. The CDR3 DNA follows: TGTGCCACCAGCCTCAACAGGGCCCTAACACCGAGTGTGGGGGAGCTGTTTTTT.

This clone was seen repeatedly, ten times or more. The gene calls are TRBV28 and TRBJ2-7; 8 bases align to TRBD2. Germline trimming cut 1 base from V and 3 bases from J; bases unmatched to any gene: 8. CDR3 length: 16 amino acids. Germline loops: CDR1 MDHEN, CDR2 SYDVKM. This chain's CDR3 is CASSLFKREWGYEQYF. In nucleotides, the CDR3 is TGTGCCAGCAGTTTATTCAAGCGGGAGTGGGGCTACGAGCAGTACTTC.

This clone occurred many times. This rearrangement joins TRBV7-9 to TRBJ1-1; D unresolved. V lost 3 bases to trimming and J lost 4 bases, with 6 bases between them. From germline, CDR1 is SEHNR and CDR2 FQNEAQ (reference sequence). The CDR3 loop spans 12 amino acids. The CDR3 is CASSLGSTEAFF. CDR3 DNA sequence: TGTGCCAGCAGCTTGGGCAGCACTGAAGCTTTCTTT.

This clone was counted ten times or more. The chain has TRBV4-2 and TRBJ2-7, with TRBD1 matching 11 bases. V lost 1 base, J lost 5 bases, and 10 bases stayed unmatched. Germline CDR1 reads LGHNA; CDR2 reads YNFKEQ. The CDR3 runs to 17 residues. The CDR3: CASSQGEGTGGFNEQYF. The CDR3 region has the DNA TGTGCCAGCAGCCAAGGTGAGGGGACAGGGGGATTTAACGAGCAGTACTTC.

This clone was counted at least ten times. The genes are TRBV5-4 and TRBJ2-2, with TRBD2 matching over 11 bases. Germline values: CDR1 SGHNT, CDR2 YYREEE (reference sequence). Unmatched junction bases numbered 4, after V lost 1 base and J lost 5 bases. The length of the CDR3 is 16 residues. CDR3 sequence reads: CASSLMPSGRTGELFF. For the CDR3, the DNA is TGTGCCAGCAGCTTGATGCCTAGCGGGAGGACCGGGGAGCTGTTTTTT. The whole variable domain, remainder taken from reference TRBV5-4 and TRBJ2-2, is ETGVTQSPTHLIKTRGQQVTLRCSSQSGHNTVSWYQQALGQGPQFIFQYYREEENGRGNFPPRFSGLQFPNYSSELNVNALELDDSALYLCASSLMPSGRTGELFFGEGSRLTVL.

This clone was recorded at least ten times. CDR3 residues: CASSLGYGTSGTGPPDTQYF. DNA for the CDR3: TGTGCCAGCAGCCTAGGGTATGGGACTAGCGGGACTGGTCCCCCAGATACGCAGTATTTT. The V and J genes are TRBV7-3 and TRBJ2-3; 13 positions match TRBD2. CDR1 is SGHTA, CDR2 FQGTGA, per germline. The V and J ends lost 5 bases and 4 bases, in that order; junction bases with no gene match: 18. The CDR3 is 20 residues long.

This clone was counted many times. J is TRBJ2-1 and V is TRBV7-9; D remains unclear. The ends were cut back, 3 bases at V and 9 bases at J, with 9 bases in the middle. The CDR3 runs 12 residues. CDR1 SEHNR and CDR2 FQNEAQ come from the germline V gene (reference sequence). CDR3 nucleotides: TGTGCCAGCAGCTTGTCCTCGGGTGAGCAGTTCTTC. This codes for CASSLSSGEQFF.

This clone was picked up many times. The V call is TRBV4-2, the J call TRBJ2-5; D not resolved. V was clipped by 1 base and J by 5 bases, with 11 bases between them. The CDR3 loop spans 14 amino acids. The V gene's germline CDR1 is LGHNA and CDR2 YNFKEQ. Here the CDR3 reads CASSQGVSRETQYF. The CDR3 region has the DNA TGTGCCAGCAGCCAAGGAGTTTCCAGGGAGACCCAGTACTTC.

This clone appeared many times. V gene TRBV5-8 combines with J gene TRBJ2-3; D unclear. Trimming stripped 0 bases from V and 0 bases from J, with 5 bases between. Germline CDR1 and CDR2: SGHTS and YDEGEE. This CDR3 spans 14 amino acids. CDR3 DNA sequence: TGTGCCAGCAGCTTGGGAGGTAGCACAGATACGCAGTATTTT. This codes for CASSLGGSTDTQYF. The full variable domain, with the rest looked up from reference TRBV5-8 and TRBJ2-3, is EAGVTQSPTHLIKTRGQQATLRCSPISGHTSVYWYQQALGLGLQFLLWYDEGEERNRGNFPPRFSGRQFPNYSSELNVNALELEDSALYLCASSLGGSTDTQYFGPGTRLTVL.

This clone was found a few times. The CDR3 region is CASSNIPGYNSPLHF. DNA for the CDR3: TGTGCCAGCAGTAACATTCCGGGGTATAATTCACCCCTCCACTTT. The chain employs TRBV13 and TRBJ1-6, with D hard to call. The V end lost 6 bases, the J end lost 4 bases, and 13 bases lay between the germline ends. Germline CDR1 reads PRHDT; CDR2 reads FYEKMQ (reference sequence). The CDR3 is 15 amino acids. The whole variable domain, remainder taken from reference TRBV13 and TRBJ1-6, is AAGVIQSPRHLIKEKRETATLKCYPIPRHDTVYWYQQGPGQDPQFLISFYEKMQSDKGSIPDRFSAQQFSDYHSELNMSSLELGDSALYFCASSNIPGYNSPLHFGNGTRLTVT.

This clone was seen ten or more times. The V call is TRBV5-1, the J call TRBJ1-5, with D perhaps TRBD1 (6 bases). CDR3 size: 14 residues. Germline CDR1 is SGHRS and CDR2 is YFSETQ. Trimming took off 0 bases at V and 4 bases at J, with 8 bases between the two ends. CDR3 sequence (DNA): TGCGCCAGCAGCTTGGTAGGGGGTAATCAGCCCCAGCATTTT. Encoded protein: CASSLVGGNQPQHF.

This clone appeared many times. V and J are TRBV4-2 and TRBJ2-2, with 8 positions matching TRBD2. CDR1 and CDR2 (germline): LGHNA, YNFKEQ. This CDR3 has 16 residues. Losses at the gene ends were 6 bases for V and 7 bases for J; bases not matched to a gene: 13. The CDR3 nucleotides are TGTGCCAGCAGTTTAGACGGGAGGGCTGTAGGCGGGGAGCTGTTTTTT. Its protein product is CASSLDGRAVGGELFF.

There are many counts of this clone. The rearrangement uses TRBV4-1 and TRBJ2-4; TRBD2 agrees at 9 bases. Trimming removed 0 bases from V and 9 bases from J; junction bases left unmatched: 9. Germline CDR1 reads MGHRA; CDR2 reads YSYEKL. This CDR3 has 16 residues. The CDR3 DNA is TGCGCCAGCAGCCAAGATATCCCTAGCGGGGATCGCATTCAGTACTTC. Its translation is CASSQDIPSGDRIQYF.

This clone has ten or more counts. The genes are TRBV28 and TRBJ1-2, with 10 bases lining up with TRBD1. Trimming at V came to 3 bases and at J to 5 bases, leaving 3 bases not matched to a gene. The CDR3 consists of 14 residues. CDR1 MDHEN and CDR2 SYDVKM come from the germline V gene. CDR3 sequence: CASSLGTGVYGYTF. CDR3 sequence (DNA): TGTGCCAGCAGTTTGGGGACAGGGGTTTATGGCTACACCTTC.

In this sample, this clone turned up many times. The chain links TRBV27 to TRBJ1-4; 7 positions match TRBD1. Trimming at V came to 8 bases and at J to 12 bases, leaving 9 bases not matched to a gene. The CDR3 has 12 residues. The germline gives CDR1 MNHEY, CDR2 SMNVEV (reference sequence). The CDR3 DNA sequence: TGTGCCAGCTCGCAAGGGGGCAGGGAACTGTTTTTT. This translates into CASSQGGRELFF.

This sequence joins TRBV9 and TRBJ2-5, with 7 bases fitting TRBD1. The end of the DNA fits TRBJ2-7 better, so the J call may be wrong. The CDR3 loop spans 18 amino acids. Germline loops: CDR1 SGDLS, CDR2 YYNGEE. Here the CDR3 DNA reads TGTGCCAGCAGCGCCAGCTTACAGGGGATAGGACCCTACGGCGAGCAGTACTTC. Protein product: CASSASLQGIGPYGEQYF.